A selection of T cell receptor beta chains follows, all from one sample in a study of T cell changes during pregnancy in multiple sclerosis. TCRdb's copy holds only in-frame clones and misses some; the assay was immunoSEQ multiplex PCR. Among about 40,000 clones listed, about 91% were seen once. The material was CD4+ T cells from peripheral blood mononuclear cells, obtained in the second trimester of pregnancy. These receptor sequences come from a female donor in good health, enrolled as a control in a pregnancy study. CDR3s include the opening cysteine and the closing phenylalanine or tryptophan. D genes are given only for firm matches. A clone size is listed for some rows: how often the clone was seen (once, few, many), or a class if it is expanded.

V gene,clone size,D gene,J gene,CDR3 protein,CDR3 DNA
TRBV23-1,-,TRBD1,TRBJ1-5,CATVSRTGGGDQPQHF,TGCGCCACGGTGTCCCGTACAGGGGGCGGTGATCAGCCCCAGCATTTT
TRBV7-9,-,TRBD1,TRBJ2-1,CASSMTGGHYNEQFF,TGTGCCAGCAGCATGACAGGGGGCCATTACAATGAGCAGTTCTTC
TRBV28,-,TRBD1,TRBJ1-5,CASSFSRGGNQPQHF,TGTGCCAGCAGTTTCTCCAGGGGGGGCAATCAGCCCCAGCATTTT
TRBV21-1,once,-,TRBJ2-7,CASPPGQGNSYEQYF,TGTGCCAGCCCGCCCGGACAGGGGAACTCCTACGAGCAGTACTTC
TRBV28,-,-,TRBJ2-3,CASRGGVGTQYF,TGTGCCAGCAGGGGGGGAGTGGGTACGCAGTATTTT
TRBV7-2,-,-,TRBJ2-3,CASSLVGGSTDTQYF,TGTGCCAGCAGCTTAGTGGGCGGGAGCACAGATACGCAGTATTTT
TRBV12-5,once,-,TRBJ2-3,CASGSGESPSTDTQYF,TGTGCTAGTGGTTCGGGGGAGTCCCCTAGCACAGATACGCAGTATTTT
TRBV5-6,-,TRBD1,TRBJ1-5,CASSLTPGGLDQPQHF,TGTGCCAGCAGCTTGACACCAGGGGGCCTTGATCAGCCCCAGCATTTT
TRBV7-9,-,TRBD1,TRBJ1-2,CASSMTGLNGYTF,TGTGCCAGCAGCATGACAGGGCTTAATGGCTACACCTTC
TRBV30,-,TRBD1,TRBJ1-4,CAWMSYRGRETNEKLFF,TGTGCCTGGATGAGCTACAGGGGTCGAGAAACTAATGAAAAACTGTTTTTT
TRBV9,-,-,TRBJ2-5,CASSPGPERETQYF,TGTGCCAGCAGCCCCGGGCCGGAGCGGGAGACCCAGTACTTC
TRBV9,-,-,TRBJ2-5,CASSPRTAIETQYF,TGTGCCAGCAGCCCTAGGACAGCAATAGAGACCCAGTACTTC
TRBV7-3,-,-,TRBJ1-1,CASSPNSGNTEAFF,TGTGCCAGCAGCCCTAACAGTGGCAACACTGAAGCTTTCTTT
TRBV20-1,-,-,TRBJ2-7,CSGRMGYEQYF,TGCAGTGGGAGGATGGGCTACGAGCAGTACTTC
TRBV19,-,-,TRBJ1-1,CASSMGYEGRTEAFF,TGTGCCAGTAGTATGGGGTATGAGGGAAGAACTGAAGCTTTCTTT
TRBV7-9,-,TRBD2,TRBJ2-7,CASSLYEGRGYEQYF,TGTGCCAGCAGCTTATATGAGGGGAGGGGCTACGAGCAGTACTTC
TRBV7-8,-,TRBD1,TRBJ1-2,CASSLIRDRVNGYTF,TGTGCCAGCAGCTTGATTCGGGACAGGGTAAATGGCTACACCTTC
TRBV29-1,-,TRBD1,TRBJ1-1,CSVRSGQGGGNTEAFF,TGCAGCGTAAGGTCGGGACAGGGAGGAGGAAACACTGAAGCTTTCTTT
TRBV19,once,-,TRBJ2-7,CASSGSTYHSYEQYF,TGTGCCAGTAGCGGGTCCACATACCACTCCTACGAGCAGTACTTC
TRBV27,-,-,TRBJ2-5,CASSHQSWLPDRTQYF,TGTGCCAGCAGCCATCAGTCCTGGCTCCCTGATCGGACCCAGTACTTC
TRBV18,-,-,TRBJ2-5,CASSPQLRVPETQYF,TGTGCCAGCTCACCACAGTTACGGGTTCCGGAGACCCAGTACTTC
TRBV19,-,TRBD2,TRBJ2-1,CASSIDLRGGYSYNEQFF,TGTGCCAGTAGTATAGATCTCCGGGGGGGCTATTCCTACAATGAGCAGTTCTTC
TRBV28,-,-,TRBJ1-2,CASSLQGPYGYTF,TGTGCCAGCAGTTTACAGGGGCCCTATGGCTACACCTTC
TRBV11-3,-,-,TRBJ1-2,CASSYPGVDYGYTF,TGTGCCAGCAGCTACCCAGGGGTAGACTATGGCTACACCTTC
TRBV28,-,TRBD2,TRBJ2-1,CASRMSGLAGRRSYNEQFF,TGTGCCAGCCGGATGTCCGGACTAGCGGGCCGTCGCTCATACAATGAGCAGTTCTTC
TRBV19,-,TRBD1,TRBJ2-5,CASRDRTGEGETQYF,TGTGCCAGTAGGGACCGGACAGGAGAAGGAGAGACCCAGTACTTC
TRBV11-3,-,TRBD1,TRBJ1-5,CASSLGQGENNQPQHF,TGTGCCAGCAGCTTAGGGCAGGGGGAGAACAATCAGCCCCAGCATTTT
TRBV28,-,TRBD1,TRBJ1-1,CASEGAGTEAFF,TGTGCCAGCGAGGGGGCGGGAACTGAAGCTTTCTTT
TRBV7-3,-,TRBD2,TRBJ2-1,CASSLNPAGAGEQFF,TGTGCCAGCAGCTTAAATCCAGCGGGAGCAGGAGAGCAGTTCTTC
TRBV28,-,TRBD1,TRBJ1-2,CASSLFGQGYGYTF,TGTGCCAGCAGTTTATTCGGACAGGGCTATGGCTACACCTTC
TRBV7-8,-,TRBD1,TRBJ1-2,CASSPVGAGGVYGYTF,TGTGCCAGCAGCCCAGTGGGGGCAGGGGGCGTCTATGGCTACACCTTC
TRBV15,-,-,TRBJ2-1,CATQNYLEQFF,TGTGCCACCCAGAATTATCTTGAGCAGTTCTTC
TRBV5-1,-,-,TRBJ1-1,CASSPLRGGLEAFF,TGCGCCAGCAGCCCCCTAAGGGGGGGCCTGGAAGCTTTCTTT
TRBV7-9,-,-,TRBJ1-1,CASTLARVGTEAFF,TGTGCCAGCACCCTCGCCAGGGTGGGCACTGAAGCTTTCTTT
TRBV6-1,-,TRBD1,TRBJ2-7,CASSAPDRGPYEQYF,TGTGCCAGCAGTGCTCCCGACAGGGGGCCCTACGAGCAGTACTTC
TRBV28,once,TRBD1,TRBJ2-7,CAIQQGVRDPKQYF,TGTGCCATCCAGCAGGGGGTTCGGGATCCCAAGCAGTACTTC
TRBV19,-,TRBD2,TRBJ2-3,CASNSGGRTDTQYF,TGTGCCAGTAATAGCGGGGGCCGGACAGATACGCAGTATTTT
TRBV9,once,TRBD2,TRBJ2-1,CASSVIAGSRGEQFF,TGTGCCAGCAGCGTAATAGCGGGCTCAAGGGGTGAGCAGTTCTTC
TRBV19,-,-,TRBJ2-7,CASSGPLSYEQYF,TGTGCCAGTAGTGGGCCGTTATCCTACGAGCAGTACTTC
TRBV6-1,once,TRBD1,TRBJ2-7,CASRDDRGGSYEQYF,TGTGCCAGCCGAGATGACAGGGGTGGGTCCTACGAGCAGTACTTC
TRBV5-1,-,TRBD1,TRBJ2-1,CASSLGAGTGAPEQFF,TGCGCCAGCAGCTTGGGGGCCGGGACAGGGGCGCCTGAGCAGTTCTTC
TRBV6-5,-,-,TRBJ1-5,CATREGPRGNQPQHF,TGTGCCACAAGGGAGGGCCCGAGGGGCAATCAGCCCCAGCATTTT
TRBV9,few,TRBD2,TRBJ2-2,CASSPTSEAGELFF,TGTGCCAGCAGCCCGACTAGCGAGGCCGGGGAGCTGTTTTTT
TRBV30,-,-,TRBJ1-2,CAWSAGGPYGYTF,TGTGCCTGGAGTGCGGGGGGGCCCTATGGCTACACCTTC
TRBV10-3,-,-,TRBJ1-1,CATFQRTANGEAFF,TGTGCCACCTTTCAGAGGACAGCCAATGGGGAAGCTTTCTTT
TRBV19,-,TRBD1,TRBJ2-5,CASSMQGAGETQYF,TGTGCCAGTAGTATGCAGGGGGCCGGGGAGACCCAGTACTTC